These T cell receptor beta chains were read from a single sample in a study of identical twins. TCRdb recomputed calls from the 5' RACE reads with MiXCR, one row per CDR3 protein. The table lists about 890,000 distinct CDR3 sequences, 9% to 15% of them singletons, with about 1.6% in the top ten. These sequences were also reported in another study, on yellow fever vaccine responses in identical twins.

Sequencing used PBMCs. These receptors were collected from a young woman in good health. Both conserved end residues are part of each CDR3. Fields, in order: J gene, V gene, D gene, clone size, CDR3 protein, CDR3 DNA. A D gene is named only where the DNA matches it firmly. Size tells how often a clone was seen (once, few, many) or the class of an expanded clone, and some rows leave it out.

>TRBJ2-5|TRBV2|-|-
CASSTYTFGETQYF
TGTGCCAGCAGTACCTACACATTTGGGGAGACCCAGTACTTC
>TRBJ2-4|TRBV4-3|-|-
CASSQDSGQGKNIQYF
TGCGCCAGCAGCCAAGATAGTGGGCAGGGGAAAAACATTCAGTACTTC
>TRBJ1-1|TRBV12-3/TRBV12-4|-|-
CASSLPALALMNTEAFF
TGTGCCAGCAGTCTACCAGCCCTTGCCCTCATGAACACTGAAGCTTTCTTT
>TRBJ2-2|TRBV6-1|-|few
CASRPALRAGELFF
TGTGCCAGCAGGCCGGCGCTAAGGGCCGGGGAGCTGTTTTTT
>TRBJ1-2|TRBV12-3/TRBV12-4|TRBD1|many
CASSTGQGGNYGYTF
TGTGCCAGCAGCACAGGACAGGGTGGTAACTATGGCTACACCTTC
>TRBJ2-3|TRBV20-1|TRBD2|many
CSASGSSGTTDTQYF
TGCAGTGCTAGTGGGTCTAGCGGGACCACAGATACGCAGTATTTT
>TRBJ2-7|TRBV20-1|TRBD2|-
CSARDPGGGSYEQYF
TGCAGTGCTAGAGATCCGGGTGGCGGGAGCTACGAGCAGTACTTC
>TRBJ1-1|TRBV4-1|-|once
CASSQVGGSLEAFF
TGCGCCAGCAGCCAAGTTGGCGGAAGCTTAGAAGCTTTCTTT
>TRBJ2-7|TRBV6-5|-|-
CASSYSPLGAYEQYF
TGTGCCAGCAGTTACTCGCCCCTAGGGGCCTACGAGCAGTACTTC
>TRBJ1-1|TRBV3-1|-|-
CASSQDGRYRNTEAFF
TGTGCCAGCAGCCAAGATGGGAGGTATAGGAACACTGAAGCTTTCTTT
>TRBJ2-3|TRBV19|TRBD1|-
CASSLYGDRGTDTQYF
TGTGCCAGTAGCCTCTACGGGGACAGGGGAACAGATACGCAGTATTTT
>TRBJ2-5|TRBV27|-|many
CASSDFETQYF
TGTGCCAGCAGTGACTTTGAGACCCAGTACTTC
>TRBJ2-5|TRBV18|TRBD2|few
CASSPVLAGNSRETQYF
TGTGCCAGCTCACCGGTCCTAGCGGGAAACTCACGAGAGACCCAGTACTTC
>TRBJ2-2|TRBV2|TRBD2|few
CASRKGLAGTGELFF
TGTGCCAGCAGGAAAGGACTAGCTGGCACCGGGGAGCTGTTTTTT
>TRBJ2-5|TRBV14|-|-
CASSQTGGIQETQYF
TGTGCCAGCAGCCAAACCGGGGGCATACAAGAGACCCAGTACTTC
>TRBJ2-5|TRBV24-1|TRBD2|-
CATSDILAGNQETQYF
TGTGCCACCAGTGATATCCTAGCGGGGAACCAAGAGACCCAGTACTTC
>TRBJ2-7|TRBV7-9|TRBD1|few
CASSSGTGTGEQYF
TGTGCCAGCAGCTCTGGGACAGGGACTGGGGAGCAGTACTTC
>TRBJ2-2|TRBV12-3/TRBV12-4|-|many
CASSSRDSLNTGELFF
TGTGCCAGCAGTTCTCGAGACAGTCTGAACACCGGGGAGCTGTTTTTT
>TRBJ1-2|TRBV12-5|-|many
CASDPGGDYGYTF
TGTGCTAGTGACCCTGGGGGGGACTATGGCTACACCTTC
>TRBJ1-6|TRBV12-3/TRBV12-4|-|-
CASRAEGYSPLHF
TGTGCCAGCAGAGCAGAGGGATATTCACCCCTCCACTTT
>TRBJ2-7|TRBV18|-|few
CASSPFRAEYEQYF
TGTGCCAGCTCACCATTCCGGGCCGAATACGAGCAGTACTTC
>TRBJ2-5|TRBV10-3|TRBD2|-
CAIRGLAEETQYF
TGTGCCATCAGAGGACTAGCGGAAGAGACCCAGTACTTC
>TRBJ2-3|TRBV5-1|TRBD1|few
CASSLQGQSTDTQYF
TGCGCCAGCAGCTTGCAGGGACAGAGCACAGATACGCAGTATTTT
>TRBJ2-3|TRBV6-1|-|few
CASSEGALGGGTDTQYF
TGTGCCAGCAGTGAAGGAGCCCTGGGCGGGGGCACAGATACGCAGTATTTT
>TRBJ2-5|TRBV7-9|TRBD2|-
CASSLASGFLETQYF
TGTGCCAGCAGCTTAGCTAGCGGGTTCCTAGAGACCCAGTACTTC
>TRBJ2-5|TRBV20-1|TRBD1|-
CSARGAGGETQYF
TGCAGTGCTAGAGGAGCAGGGGGAGAGACCCAGTACTTC
>TRBJ2-7|TRBV4-1|TRBD1|-
CASSLDRDRDYEQYF
TGCGCCAGCAGCCTGGACCGGGACAGGGACTACGAGCAGTACTTC
>TRBJ1-6|TRBV12-3/TRBV12-4|TRBD1|many
CASSLKGASPLHF
TGTGCCAGCAGTTTGAAGGGGGCTTCACCCCTCCACTTT
>TRBJ1-1|TRBV6-1|TRBD1|few
CAIRQGVSTEAFF
TGTGCCATCCGGCAGGGGGTAAGCACTGAAGCTTTCTTT
>TRBJ2-2|TRBV15|-|-
CATSREGWGGELFF
TGTGCCACCAGCAGAGAGGGATGGGGCGGGGAGCTGTTTTTT
>TRBJ2-1|TRBV11-1|TRBD2|-
CASSAGLAGDLSSYNEQFF
TGTGCCAGCAGCGCCGGACTAGCGGGAGACTTAAGCTCCTACAATGAGCAGTTCTTC
>TRBJ2-7|TRBV2|TRBD2|few
CASIRTSGRGEQYF
TGTGCCAGCATCCGGACTAGCGGGAGAGGCGAGCAGTACTTC
>TRBJ2-7|TRBV6-5|TRBD2|-
CASSYSGLESYEQYF
TGTGCCAGCAGTTACTCGGGACTAGAGTCCTACGAGCAGTACTTC
>TRBJ1-2|TRBV2|-|few
CASSELPNYGYTF
TGTGCCAGCAGTGAGCTTCCCAACTATGGCTACACCTTC
>TRBJ2-7|TRBV18|-|few
CASSPPTPYEQYF
TGTGCCAGCTCACCACCGACACCCTACGAGCAGTACTTC
>TRBJ2-2|TRBV4-1|TRBD2|-
CASSPLRGGLSFGELFF
TGCGCCAGCAGCCCACTTCGGGGGGGGCTTTCGTTCGGGGAGCTGTTTTTT
>TRBJ2-5|TRBV7-9|-|-
CASTYKGTQETQYF
TGTGCCAGCACCTACAAAGGAACTCAAGAGACCCAGTACTTC
>TRBJ2-5|TRBV2|TRBD2|few
CASSFQSGSEKTQYF
TGTGCCAGCAGCTTCCAAAGCGGGAGTGAGAAGACCCAGTACTTC
>TRBJ1-1|TRBV5-1|-|-
CASRRGQVNTEAFF
TGCGCCAGCAGACGGGGACAAGTGAACACTGAAGCTTTCTTT
>TRBJ2-1|TRBV7-2|TRBD2|many
CASSLAPAGAYNEQFF
TGTGCCAGCAGCTTAGCCCCAGCGGGAGCCTACAATGAGCAGTTCTTC
>TRBJ2-7|TRBV20-1|TRBD2|many
CSAMGLAGARVEYEQYF
TGCAGTGCTATGGGACTAGCGGGAGCTCGGGTCGAGTACGAGCAGTACTTC
>TRBJ2-5|TRBV9|-|-
CASSATPSEQETQYF
TGTGCCAGCAGCGCCACTCCTAGCGAGCAAGAGACCCAGTACTTC